This TCR beta chain was obtained from a study of HIV-infected patients and healthy controls (dated 2014 in TCRdb). Library preparation was by 5' RACE. This sample was sequenced with an Illumina MiSeq. The public reads were quality trimmed at Q25 with fastp and then assembled into clones with MiXCR by TCRdb, keeping productive beta chains. Each record represents a unique CDR3 protein, reported with the most common genes and DNA among its rows. Across this sample there are about 63,000 distinct CDR3 sequences, with about 16% seen only once. Together, the top ten hold around 5.9% of the sample. With regard to this clonotype: It lacks a known antigen. The record has no base qualities; no much larger clone is one base away.

Trimming leaves V shorter by 1 base and J shorter by 1 base, with the junction holding 3 bases beyond the gene matches. CDR1 and CDR2 were assigned from the germline V gene as SGHDN and FVKESK. The CDR3 runs 16 amino acids, cysteine and phenylalanine included. This entry keeps only the CDR3 DNA: 48 bases, framed from base 1. The rearrangement combines TRBV14 with TRBJ2-1; TRBD2 fits 8 bases in the junction. The sequenced sample was CD4+ T cells from blood. This TCR came from a human donor in good health. The sequenced DNA is TGTGCCAGCAGCCAAGTCACTAGCGGTTCCTACAATGAGCAGTTCTTC. Its protein is CASSQVTSGSYNEQFF.